One sample yielded the 8 T cell receptor beta chains listed below, sequenced in a study of cytomegalovirus exposure and HLA in healthy donors. The PCR used 60 Vbeta and 13 Jbeta primers. Some clones are missing from TCRdb's copy, which holds only in-frame ones; the method was immunoSEQ multiplex PCR. The sample has tens of thousands of clones, more than 60% seen once; the top ten hold about 2.2%. Sequenced sample: PBMCs. The receptors derive from a man aged 40-49 years in good health and CMV-seronegative.

V is TRBV5-1 and J is TRBJ1-1; D ambiguous. The CDR3 length is 13 residues. V dropped 6 bases and J dropped 6 bases, with 15 bases sitting between them. CDR1 is SGHRS and CDR2 is YFSETQ in the germline V gene. The CDR3 coding sequence is TGCGCCAGCACCTCGAGGGTGGGGTCTGAAGCTTTCTTT. It is translated as CASTSRVGSEAFF. The full variable domain, in which reference TRBV5-1 and TRBJ1-1 provide the parts outside the CDR3, is KAGVTQTPRYLIKTRGQQVTLSCSPISGHRSVSWYQQTPGQGLQFLFEYFSETQRNKGNFPGRFSGRQFSNSRSEMNVSTLELGDSALYLCASTSRVGSEAFFGQGTRLTVV.

In its sample, this clone was seen many times. This sequence joins TRBV28 and TRBJ1-1, with a tentative D call TRBD1 (5 bases). The ends were cut back, 11 bases at V and 1 base at J, with 11 bases in the middle. CDR1 MDHEN and CDR2 SYDVKM come from the germline V gene. The CDR3 is made up of 12 amino acids. The CDR3 DNA reads TGTGCCTCCAGGGTAAAGAACACTGAAGCTTTCTTT. This sequence encodes CASRVKNTEAFF.

V is TRBV7-9 and J is TRBJ2-1; the match to TRBD2 covers 7 bases. This CDR3 is built from 17 residues. Per the germline V gene, CDR1 is SEHNR and CDR2 is FQNEAQ (reference sequence). The J segment lost 0 bases and the V segment lost 3 bases, leaving 8 bases of the junction unmatched. The CDR3 protein is CASSFLLALSSYNEQFF. In DNA, the CDR3 is TGTGCCAGCAGCTTCCTACTAGCGCTGAGCTCCTACAATGAGCAGTTCTTC.

This sequence joins TRBV5-1 and TRBJ2-1; 11 bases line up with TRBD1. CDR3 size: 15 residues. Germline V gives CDR1 SGHRS, CDR2 YFSETQ. Germline trimming cut 4 bases from V and 7 bases from J; bases unmatched to any gene: 7. This CDR3 is CASSNRDRGSNEQFF. CDR3 DNA: TGCGCCAGCAGCAACCGGGACAGGGGGTCTAATGAGCAGTTCTTC.

V is TRBV6-6 and J is TRBJ2-5, with D possibly being TRBD1 (6 bases). The CDR3 is 14 amino acids. CDR1 is MNHNY and CDR2 is SVGAGI in the germline V gene (reference sequence). V was clipped by 6 bases and J by 5 bases, with 16 bases between them. For the CDR3, the DNA is TGTGCCAGCAGGCAAGGGGCGCAGGGGGAGACCCAGTACTTC. Protein product: CASRQGAQGETQYF.

The chain carries TRBV5-4 and TRBJ2-4; 8 nucleotides align to TRBD1. The trim removed 2 bases at V and 6 bases at J, leaving 7 bases unmatched. This CDR3 has 15 amino acids. Germline assignment: CDR1 SGHNT and CDR2 YYREEE (reference sequence). CDR3 sequence reads: CASSFQGAAGNIQYF. The DNA for the CDR3 is TGTGCCAGCAGCTTCCAGGGGGCAGCGGGAAACATTCAGTACTTC.

This chain connects TRBV19 to TRBJ2-1, with 9 bases lining up with TRBD1. This CDR3 contains 14 residues. V dropped 3 bases and J dropped 9; count of bases not matched to a gene: 6. Germline CDR1 reads LNHDA; CDR2 reads SQIVND (reference sequence). CDR3 loop: CASSIGTGRSEQFF. The CDR3 region has the DNA TGTGCCAGTAGTATCGGGACAGGGAGGAGTGAGCAGTTCTTC.

This chain connects TRBV7-4 to TRBJ2-5; maybe TRBD1 (5 bases). V was cut by 4 bases and J by 0 bases, with 18 bases left in between. The CDR3 length is 17 residues. The V gene's germline CDR1 is SGHVT and CDR2 SQSDAQ. CDR3 region: CASSSSRQTKYQETQYF. Written as DNA, the CDR3 is TGTGCCAGCAGCTCCTCCCGACAGACCAAGTACCAAGAGACCCAGTACTTC.